This is a list of T cell receptor beta chains from one sample in a study of T cells after yellow fever vaccination. TCRdb reanalysed the 5' RACE reads using MiXCR and keeps one entry per CDR3 protein. This sample yields some 80,000 distinct CDR3 sequences, of which less than 15% are seen a single time; around 23% belongs to the top ten. The sequences come from CD8+ T cells not binding an NS4B(214-222) dextramer, sorted from PBMCs, collected roughly 20 days after the first yellow fever vaccination. These receptor sequences come from a man aged 18 to 30 who received the YFV17D yellow fever vaccine. CDR3s include the opening cysteine and the closing phenylalanine or tryptophan. Fields, in order: clone size, D gene, V gene, CDR3 protein. The D gene is left open where the match is weak. Clone sizes are given selectively: once, few, many, or a class where the clone is expanded.

>-|-|TRBV12-3/TRBV12-4
CASKEWGGYTEAFF
>few|-|TRBV2
CASRENGGNEQFF
>few|-|TRBV20-1
CSASSGSHGNEQFF
>few|-|TRBV14
CASSQEPPTGANVLTF
>-|-|TRBV29-1
CSVEDNGNTIYF
>-|-|TRBV4-1
CASNRGTGPADTQYF
>-|TRBD2|TRBV10-3
CAISPGLAGETQYF
>-|-|TRBV20-1
CSASLARLNQPQHF
>few|TRBD2|TRBV5-1
CASSFVGGEGPDTQYF
>-|-|TRBV4-3
CASSQDAQINQPQHF
>-|-|TRBV27
CASSTTGSPDQPQHF
>few|-|TRBV4-3
CASSQVLGEHQPQHF
>-|-|TRBV11-2
CASSLGLRGGYYNEQFF
>-|-|TRBV29-1
CSVSPGNSYGYTF
>-|-|TRBV15
CATSRDRANYEQYF
>few|TRBD1|TRBV5-1
CASSTDRGYYEQYF
>many|-|TRBV15
CATSRDSGPTDTQYF
>many|TRBD2|TRBV4-2
CASSRTSGGATDTQYF
>-|-|TRBV2
CASSENPGPYGYTF
>-|-|TRBV5-6
CASSFVVQETQYF
>few|-|TRBV5-1
CASSPGMSNEKLFF
>-|-|TRBV25-1
CASSEWDTDGYTF
>few|-|TRBV29-1
CSVVMGGYEQYF
>few|-|TRBV2
CASRSPGPGEPFF
>-|TRBD1|TRBV6-5
CASSLGQVFNEQFF
>many|-|TRBV4-2
CASSPGGGNTETQYF
>-|-|TRBV7-3
CASGLDPTGSHNEQFF
>few|-|TRBV6-2/TRBV6-3
CASSYWANTEAFF
>many|-|TRBV5-1
CASSLEVEVSSYNEQFF
>few|-|TRBV15
CATSRGQRLYEQYF
>-|-|TRBV19
CASNLGNQPQHF
>-|-|TRBV2
CASKPGPRYHEQFF
>-|-|TRBV2
CASSERTDNQPQHF
>-|TRBD1|TRBV5-1
CASSLPAGQGTYGYTF
>-|-|TRBV29-1
CSVVSGNSYEQYF
>few|-|TRBV2
CASSPWGRGDQPQHF
>-|-|TRBV5-1
CASSSEVFGYTF